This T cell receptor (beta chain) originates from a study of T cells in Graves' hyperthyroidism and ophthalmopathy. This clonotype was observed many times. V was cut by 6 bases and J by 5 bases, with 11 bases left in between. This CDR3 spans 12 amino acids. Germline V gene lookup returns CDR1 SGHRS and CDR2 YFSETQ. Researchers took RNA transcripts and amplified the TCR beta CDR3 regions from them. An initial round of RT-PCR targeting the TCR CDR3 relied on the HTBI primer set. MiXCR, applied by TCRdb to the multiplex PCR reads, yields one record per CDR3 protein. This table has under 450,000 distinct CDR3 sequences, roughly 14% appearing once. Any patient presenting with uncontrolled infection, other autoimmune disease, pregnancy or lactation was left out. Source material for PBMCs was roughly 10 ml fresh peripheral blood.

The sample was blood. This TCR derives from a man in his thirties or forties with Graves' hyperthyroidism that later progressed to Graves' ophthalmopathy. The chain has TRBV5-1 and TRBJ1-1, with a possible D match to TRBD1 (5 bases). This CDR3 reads CASTQGGTEAFF. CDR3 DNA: TGCGCCAGCACCCAGGGTGGAACTGAAGCTTTCTTT.